The 14 T cell receptor beta chains listed next were all sequenced from one sample in a study of blood T cells in healthy people across ages. With a J-beta primer mix and a sample-barcoded 5' primer, a second PCR ran roughly 6 to 11 cycles. Each CDR3 protein is one row after TCRdb ran MiXCR on the 5' RACE reads. The sample includes approximately 960,000 distinct CDR3 sequences, roughly 29% seen only once; the top ten take 10% to 13%. These data were also reused for a study on T cells of mothers and their children.

Sequenced: blood. The receptors were gathered from a woman aged 40 to 55 in good health.

This clonotype has a count of ten or more. The chain employs TRBV7-2 and TRBJ2-1; unclear D gene. V dropped 1 base and J dropped 4 bases, with 5 bases sitting between them. This CDR3 region has 13 residues. CDR1 is SGHTA and CDR2 is FQGNSA in the germline V gene. In DNA, the CDR3 is TGTGCCAGCAGCTTAGTAGATTACAATGAGCAGTTCTTC. Translation gives CASSLVDYNEQFF.

This clonotype was counted many times. The gene calls are TRBV28 and TRBJ1-2; D call uncertain. The V and J ends lost 1 base and 7 bases respectively, with 10 bases between them. Germline V gives CDR1 MDHEN, CDR2 SYDVKM. The CDR3 covers 13 residues. The CDR3 nucleotides read TGTGCCAGCAGTTTATACAACGGTTTTGGCTACACCTTC. It translates to CASSLYNGFGYTF.

The rearrangement links TRBV28 to TRBJ2-7; D is unclear. Trimming left V 6 bases short and J 3 bases short, with 12 bases between. The CDR3 consists of 13 residues. The germline V gene encodes CDR1 MDHEN and CDR2 SYDVKM. CDR3 DNA sequence: TGTGCCAGCAGCCTCCCTACCCACTACGAGCAGTACTTC. It yields the protein CASSLPTHYEQYF.

This clonotype has a count of ten or more. The chain uses TRBV3-1 and TRBJ1-2; unclear D gene. The CDR3 spans 12 residues. Deletions cut 0 bases from V and 7 bases from J, with 6 bases between. The germline V gene has CDR1 LGHDT and CDR2 YNNKEL (reference sequence). CDR3 amino acids: CASSQERAGYTF. CDR3 in DNA: TGTGCCAGCAGCCAAGAGAGGGCTGGCTACACCTTC.

This clonotype occurred a few times. This rearrangement joins TRBV9 to TRBJ2-2, with a tentative D call TRBD1 (5 bases). V lost 6 bases and J 5 bases, leaving 20 bases between the germline ends. Germline V gene lookup returns CDR1 SGDLS and CDR2 YYNGEE. There are 16 residues in the CDR3. CDR3 nucleotides: TGTGCCAGCACCTTAAGGGCAGGGTACCGGACCGGGGAGCTGTTTTTT. Protein: CASTLRAGYRTGELFF. Drawing the rest from reference TRBV9 and TRBJ2-2, the complete variable domain is DSGVTQTPKHLITATGQRVTLRCSPRSGDLSVYWYQQSLDQGLQFLIQYYNGEERAKGNILERFSAQQFPDLHSELNLSSLELGDSALYFCASTLRAGYRTGELFFGEGSRLTVL.

At least ten counts were recorded for this clonotype. This chain uses TRBV4-1 with TRBJ1-2, with D possibly matching TRBD1 (5 bases). There are 15 residues in the CDR3. Trimming pared 1 base from V and 2 bases from J, leaving 11 bases between. Germline V CDR1 and CDR2: MGHRA, YSYEKL. CDR3 bases: TGCGCCAGCAGCCAAGTAGAAGGGGCGAACTATGGCTACACCTTC. Protein: CASSQVEGANYGYTF.

The chain joins TRBV20-1 to TRBJ2-7; D is ambiguous. The germline V gene encodes CDR1 DFQATT and CDR2 SNEGSKA (reference sequence). V was clipped by 0 bases and J by 1 base, with 13 bases between them. The length of the CDR3 is 15 residues. The CDR3 DNA reads TGCAGTGCTAGAGAGCTCAGTAGGGTATCCTACGAGCAGTACTTC. This translates into CSARELSRVSYEQYF.

This clonotype has just a few counts. This chain links TRBV6-5 with TRBJ1-6; D is unresolved. V lost 0 bases, J lost 6 bases, and 15 bases lay in between. The CDR3 runs 17 residues. CDR1 and CDR2 from the germline V gene are MNHEY and SVGAGI. The CDR3 sequence: CASSYSGGRRTNSPLHF. CDR3 coding DNA: TGTGCCAGCAGTTACTCCGGCGGACGGAGAACTAATTCACCCCTCCACTTT.

About this clonotype itself: The junction differs from germline at one of its ends, possibly a read error. The chain carries TRBV27 and TRBJ2-5; TRBD2 matches 11 bases. This CDR3 has 16 amino acids. CDR1 is MNHEY and CDR2 is SMNVEV in the germline V gene (reference sequence). Here the CDR3 reads CVSSLYSGGGKRTQYF. For the CDR3, the DNA is TGTGTCAGCAGTTTATATAGCGGGGGGGGAAAGAGGACCCAGTACTTC.

The sample holds many counts of this clonotype. A clone one base away is much larger, so this may be a read error. This chain uses TRBV12-5 with TRBJ2-6; D is perhaps TRBD1 (5 bases). There are 14 residues in the CDR3. From germline, CDR1 is LGHNT and CDR2 FRNRAP. The CDR3 nucleotides are TGTGCTAGTGGTTTGCACTCTGGGGCCAACGTCCGGACTTTC. Its translation: CASGLHSGANVRTF.

In regard to this clonotype: Given a much more abundant clone one base away, this may be a read error. CDR3 amino acids: CACGGGLGDTQYF. The CDR3 nucleotides read TGTGCCTGTGGGGGGGGGCTAGGGGATACGCAGTATTTT. The chain combines TRBV30 with TRBJ2-3, with TRBD2 as a possible D gene (7 bases). Germline CDR1 reads GTSNPN; CDR2 reads SVGIG (reference sequence). The ends were cut back, 6 bases at V and 6 bases at J, with 16 bases in the middle. The CDR3 runs to 13 residues.

The rearrangement joins TRBV7-2 to TRBJ1-5; D is ambiguous. Trimming shortened V by 1 base and J by 4 bases, and 8 bases separated the two germline ends. This CDR3 has 14 residues. CDR1 and CDR2 (germline): SGHTA, FQGNSA. The CDR3 loop reads CASSLVTLNQPQHF. The DNA of the CDR3 is TGTGCCAGCAGCTTAGTGACGTTGAATCAGCCCCAGCATTTT.

This clonotype was detected only a few times. This chain uses TRBV9 with TRBJ2-7; D possibly matches TRBD1 or TRBD2 (5 bases each). The germline CDR1 and CDR2 sequences are SGDLS and YYNGEE. This CDR3 is built from 14 residues. V was trimmed by 2 bases and J by 2 bases, leaving 11 bases between them. This CDR3 reads CASSVSRGPYEQYF. Written as DNA, the CDR3 is TGTGCCAGCAGCGTCTCTCGGGGCCCCTACGAGCAGTACTTC.

This clonotype occurred a few times. This chain joins TRBV2 and TRBJ1-5; 9 nucleotides agree with TRBD1. This CDR3 comprises 14 residues. Germline assignment: CDR1 SNHLY and CDR2 FYNNEI. After removal of 8 bases from V and 2 bases from J, the junction contained 4 bases not matched to a gene. CDR3 DNA: TGTGCCAGCGCTACAGGGGGCGGCAATCAGCCCCAGCATTTT. It specifies CASATGGGNQPQHF.